The clone carrying this TCR beta chain was counted only a few times. This sample is part of a study of blood T cell repertoires in COVID-19. Study context: The United States, Italy and Spain were the sources of the acute and convalescent COVID-19 samples. The analysed material was cDNA or gDNA that came from T cells, B-cell-depleted T cells, or PBMCs.

In the original processing: Amplification of reference gene primers provided the estimated nucleated cell counts. Assay: immunoSEQ multiplex PCR; the TCRdb copy retains only in-frame clones and omits some. From that table come the V and J calls and clone size; the DNA was used to work out D and trimming. The sample holds 300,000 or so clones, more than 70% seen once. Source material: peripheral blood. The receptor was derived from a woman aged 25 to 39 who had recovered from COVID-19.

CDR3 bases: TGTGCCAGCAGTTCCGAGGACAGGAGCTATGGCTACACCTTC. It specifies CASSSEDRSYGYTF. The rearrangement uses TRBV28 and TRBJ1-2, with TRBD1 matching over 7 bases. CDR1 is MDHEN and CDR2 is SYDVKM in the germline V gene. The CDR3 is made up of 14 amino acids. Trimming cost V 4 bases and J 4 bases; bases outside gene matches: 6.